This TCR beta chain was observed in a study of technical replicates of blood from a handful of donors. Sequencing was performed with immunoSEQ multiplex PCR; in TCRdb, only in-frame clones are kept and a portion is missing. The sample shows about 81,000 clones, 96% of them seen only once. The CDR3 sequence is 14 residues long. Unmatched junction bases numbered 7, after V lost 6 bases and J lost 6 bases. Germline assignment: CDR1 MNHEY and CDR2 SMNVEV (reference sequence). The chain joins TRBV27 to TRBJ1-4, with 7 bases matching TRBD1. Input material: T cells isolated from PBMCs. The sequence was obtained from a human donor in good health. The CDR3 protein is CASRKGAGDEKLFF. The DNA for the CDR3 is TGTGCCAGCAGAAAGGGGGCTGGGGATGAAAAACTGTTTTTT.